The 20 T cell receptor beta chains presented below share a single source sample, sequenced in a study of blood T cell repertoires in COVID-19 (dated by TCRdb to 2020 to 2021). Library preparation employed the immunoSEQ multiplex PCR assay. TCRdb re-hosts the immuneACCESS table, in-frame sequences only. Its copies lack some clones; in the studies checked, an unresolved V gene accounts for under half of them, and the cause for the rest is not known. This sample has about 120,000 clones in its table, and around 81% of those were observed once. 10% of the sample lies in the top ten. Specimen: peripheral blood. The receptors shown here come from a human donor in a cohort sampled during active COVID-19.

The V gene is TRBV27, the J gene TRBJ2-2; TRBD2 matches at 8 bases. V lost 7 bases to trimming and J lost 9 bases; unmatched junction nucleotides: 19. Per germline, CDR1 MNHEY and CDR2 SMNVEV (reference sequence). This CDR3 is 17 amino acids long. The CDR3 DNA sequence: TGTGCCAGCACAACGAGACAGATCGGGGGGGTAACCCGGGAGCTGTTTTTT. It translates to CASTTRQIGGVTRELFF.

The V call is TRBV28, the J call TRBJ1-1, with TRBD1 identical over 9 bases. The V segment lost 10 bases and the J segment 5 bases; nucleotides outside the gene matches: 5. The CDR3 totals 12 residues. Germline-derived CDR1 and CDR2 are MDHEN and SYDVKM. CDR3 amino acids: CATTTGGTEAFF. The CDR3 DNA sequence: TGTGCCACCACGACAGGGGGAACTGAAGCTTTCTTT.

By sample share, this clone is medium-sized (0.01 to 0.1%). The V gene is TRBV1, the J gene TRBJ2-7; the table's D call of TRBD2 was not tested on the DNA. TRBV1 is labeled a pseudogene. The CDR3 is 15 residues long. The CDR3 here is CTSSQPGLRSYEQYF. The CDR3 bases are TGCACCAGCAGCCAGCCCGGACTACGCTCCTACGAGCAGTACTTC.

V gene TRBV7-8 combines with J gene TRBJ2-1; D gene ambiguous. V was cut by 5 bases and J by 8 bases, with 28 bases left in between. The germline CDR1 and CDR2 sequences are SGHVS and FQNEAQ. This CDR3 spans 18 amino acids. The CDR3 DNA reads TGTGCCAGCAGCCCCCTCGACCCAGCGCGCTCCTCCCCCCATGAGCAGTTCTTC. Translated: CASSPLDPARSSPHEQFF.

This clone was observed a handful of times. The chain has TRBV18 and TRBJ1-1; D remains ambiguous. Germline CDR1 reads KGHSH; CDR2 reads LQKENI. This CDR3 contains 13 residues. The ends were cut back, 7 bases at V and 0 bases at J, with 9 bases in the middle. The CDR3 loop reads CASFDKLNTEAFF. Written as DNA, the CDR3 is TGTGCCAGCTTTGACAAGCTGAACACTGAAGCTTTCTTT.

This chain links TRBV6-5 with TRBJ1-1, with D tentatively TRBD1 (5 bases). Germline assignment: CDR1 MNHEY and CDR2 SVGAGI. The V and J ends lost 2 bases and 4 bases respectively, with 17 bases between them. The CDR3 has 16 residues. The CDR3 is CASSYRQGWVVTEAFF. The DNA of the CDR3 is TGTGCCAGCAGTTACAGGCAGGGATGGGTGGTCACTGAAGCTTTCTTT.

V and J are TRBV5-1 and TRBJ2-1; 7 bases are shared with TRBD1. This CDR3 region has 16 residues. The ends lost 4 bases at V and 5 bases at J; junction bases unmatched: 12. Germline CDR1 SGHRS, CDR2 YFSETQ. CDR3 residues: CASSAKGGAGHNEQFF. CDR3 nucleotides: TGCGCCAGCAGCGCCAAAGGGGGCGCCGGGCACAATGAGCAGTTCTTC.

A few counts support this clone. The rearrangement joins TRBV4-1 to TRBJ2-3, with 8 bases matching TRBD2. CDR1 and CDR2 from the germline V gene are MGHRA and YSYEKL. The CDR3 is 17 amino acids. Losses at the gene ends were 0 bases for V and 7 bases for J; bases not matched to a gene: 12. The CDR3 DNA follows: TGCGCCAGCAGCCAAGATAGGCCAGCGGGAGCACAAAATACGCAGTATTTT. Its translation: CASSQDRPAGAQNTQYF.

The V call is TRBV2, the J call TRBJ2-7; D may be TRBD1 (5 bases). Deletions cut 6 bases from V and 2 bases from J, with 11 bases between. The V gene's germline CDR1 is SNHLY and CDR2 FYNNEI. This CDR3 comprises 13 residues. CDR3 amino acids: CASRRQKTYEQYF. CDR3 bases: TGTGCCAGCAGAAGACAGAAAACCTACGAGCAGTACTTC. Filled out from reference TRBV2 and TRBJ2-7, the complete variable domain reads EPEVTQTPSHQVTQMGQEVILRCVPISNHLYFYWYRQILGQKVEFLVSFYNNEISEKSEIFDDQFSVERPDGSNFTLKIRSTKLEDSAMYFCASRRQKTYEQYFGPGTRLTVT.

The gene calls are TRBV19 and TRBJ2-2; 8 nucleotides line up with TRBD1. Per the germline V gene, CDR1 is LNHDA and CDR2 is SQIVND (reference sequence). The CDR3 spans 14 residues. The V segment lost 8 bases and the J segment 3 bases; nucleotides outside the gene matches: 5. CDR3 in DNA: TGTGCCAGTCGGAACAGGGGGGACACCGGGGAGCTGTTTTTT. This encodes CASRNRGDTGELFF. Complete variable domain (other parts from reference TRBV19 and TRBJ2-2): DGGITQSPKYLFRKEGQNVTLSCEQNLNHDAMYWYRQDPGQGLRLIYYSQIVNDFQKGDIAEGYSVSREKKESFPLTVTSAQKNPTAFYLCASRNRGDTGELFFGEGSRLTVL.

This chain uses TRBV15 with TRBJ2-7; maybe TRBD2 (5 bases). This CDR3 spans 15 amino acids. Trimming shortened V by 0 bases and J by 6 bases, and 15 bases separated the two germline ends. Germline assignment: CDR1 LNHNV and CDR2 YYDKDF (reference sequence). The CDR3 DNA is TGTGCCACCAGCAGAGAACCGAACGGGGTTTCCGAGCAGTACTTC. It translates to CATSREPNGVSEQYF.

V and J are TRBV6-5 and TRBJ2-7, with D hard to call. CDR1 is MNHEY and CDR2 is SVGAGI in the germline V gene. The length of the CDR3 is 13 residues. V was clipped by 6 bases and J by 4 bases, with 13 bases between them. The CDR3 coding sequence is TGTGCCAGCAGAACCCGCAGTAATTACGAGCAGTACTTC. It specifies CASRTRSNYEQYF.

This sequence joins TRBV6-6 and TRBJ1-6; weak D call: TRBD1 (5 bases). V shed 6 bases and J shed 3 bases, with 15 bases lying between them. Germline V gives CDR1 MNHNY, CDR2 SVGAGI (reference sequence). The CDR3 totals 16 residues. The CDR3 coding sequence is TGTGCCAGCAGCGCCCAGGGTTCAGTCTATAATTCACCCCTCCACTTT. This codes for CASSAQGSVYNSPLHF.

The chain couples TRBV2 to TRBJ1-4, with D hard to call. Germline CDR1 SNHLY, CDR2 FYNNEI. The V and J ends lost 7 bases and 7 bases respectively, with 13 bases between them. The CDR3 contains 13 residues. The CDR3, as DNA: TGTGCCAGCAAACGGGAAAGTGGTGAAAAACTGTTTTTT. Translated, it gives CASKRESGEKLFF.

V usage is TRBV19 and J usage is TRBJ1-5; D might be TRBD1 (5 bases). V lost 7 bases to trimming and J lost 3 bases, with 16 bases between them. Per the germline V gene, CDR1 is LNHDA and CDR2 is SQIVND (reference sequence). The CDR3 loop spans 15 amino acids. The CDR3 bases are TGTGCCAGTAAGAGCGGGAGACAGACCAATCAGCCCCAGCATTTT. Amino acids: CASKSGRQTNQPQHF.

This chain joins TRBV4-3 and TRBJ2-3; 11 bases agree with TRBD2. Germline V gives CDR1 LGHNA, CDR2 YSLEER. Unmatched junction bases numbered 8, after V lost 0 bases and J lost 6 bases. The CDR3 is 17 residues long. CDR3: CASSQEVTSGVGDTQYF. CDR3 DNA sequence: TGCGCCAGCAGCCAAGAGGTGACTAGCGGGGTTGGTGATACGCAGTATTTT.

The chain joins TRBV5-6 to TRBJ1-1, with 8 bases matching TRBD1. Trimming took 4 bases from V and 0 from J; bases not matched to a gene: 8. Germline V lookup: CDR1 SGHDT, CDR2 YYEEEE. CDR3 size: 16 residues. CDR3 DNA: TGTGCCAGCAGCCCAGACAGGGGCCCGATGAACACTGAAGCTTTCTTT. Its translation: CASSPDRGPMNTEAFF.

The DNA for the CDR3 is TGTGCCACCAGTAGGCGGGGCGGGGACACCGGGGAGCTGTTTTTT. It is translated as CATSRRGGDTGELFF. J is TRBJ2-2 and V is TRBV24-1, with D tentatively TRBD2 (6 bases). CDR1 is KGHDR and CDR2 is SFDVKD in the germline V gene. Trimming left V 6 bases short and J 3 bases short, with 13 bases between. This CDR3 has 15 residues.

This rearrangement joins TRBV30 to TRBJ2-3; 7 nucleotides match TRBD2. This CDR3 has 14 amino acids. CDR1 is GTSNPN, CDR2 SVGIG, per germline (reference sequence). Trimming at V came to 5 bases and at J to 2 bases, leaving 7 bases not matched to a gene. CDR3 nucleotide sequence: TGTGCCTGGGGGTCGGGGGACTACACAGATACGCAGTATTTT. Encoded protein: CAWGSGDYTDTQYF.

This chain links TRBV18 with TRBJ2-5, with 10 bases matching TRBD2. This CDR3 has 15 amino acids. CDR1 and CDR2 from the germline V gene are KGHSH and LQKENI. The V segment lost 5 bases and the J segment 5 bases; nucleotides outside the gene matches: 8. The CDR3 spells CASSFPAGGPETQYF. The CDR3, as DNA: TGTGCCAGCTCATTCCCAGCGGGAGGGCCGGAGACCCAGTACTTC.